This T cell receptor (beta chain) is drawn from a study of blood T cell repertoires in COVID-19. Sequencing was performed with immunoSEQ multiplex PCR; in TCRdb, only in-frame clones are kept and a portion is missing. The sample consists of roughly 53,000 clones, 84% of them appearing once. This clone came up once. Source material: peripheral blood. This TCR came from a man between 50 and 59 years old with acute or convalescent COVID-19.

The CDR3 protein is CASSYEGGFYEQYF. CDR3 nucleotide sequence: TGTGCCAGCAGCTACGAGGGAGGGTTCTACGAGCAGTACTTC. The rearrangement links TRBV11-2 to TRBJ2-7, with TRBD2 matching over 7 bases. V shed 4 bases and J 3 bases; nucleotides not matched to a gene: 6. The CDR3 sequence is 14 residues long. The germline gives CDR1 SGHAT, CDR2 FQNNGV.